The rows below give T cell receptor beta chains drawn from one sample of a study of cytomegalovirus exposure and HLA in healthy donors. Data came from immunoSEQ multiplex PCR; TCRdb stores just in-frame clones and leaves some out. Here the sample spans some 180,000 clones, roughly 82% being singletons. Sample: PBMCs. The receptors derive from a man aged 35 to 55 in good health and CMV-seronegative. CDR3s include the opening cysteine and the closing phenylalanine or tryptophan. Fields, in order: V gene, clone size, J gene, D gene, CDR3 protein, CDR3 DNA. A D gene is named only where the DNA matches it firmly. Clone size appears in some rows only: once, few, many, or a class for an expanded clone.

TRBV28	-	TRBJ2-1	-	CASSLDFMSSYNEQFF	TGTGCCAGCAGTTTAGACTTTATGAGCTCCTACAATGAGCAGTTCTTC
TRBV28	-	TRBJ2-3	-	CASSQTGSTDTQYF	TGTGCCAGCAGCCAAACGGGGTCCACAGATACGCAGTATTTT
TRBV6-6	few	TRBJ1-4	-	CASSYGQGSEKLFF	TGTGCCAGCAGTTATGGGCAGGGGAGCGAAAAACTGTTTTTT
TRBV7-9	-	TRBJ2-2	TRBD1	CASSLQGAGELFF	TGTGCCAGCAGCCTACAGGGGGCCGGGGAGCTGTTTTTT
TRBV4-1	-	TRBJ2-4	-	CASSQLGGGVQYF	TGCGCCAGCAGCCAATTAGGGGGGGGTGTTCAGTACTTC
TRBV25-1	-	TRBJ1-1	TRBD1	CASGGQGMNTEAFF	TGTGCCAGCGGGGGACAGGGGATGAACACTGAAGCTTTCTTT
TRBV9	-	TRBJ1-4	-	CASSRGGANEKLFF	TGTGCCAGCAGCAGGGGGGGAGCGAATGAAAAACTGTTTTTT
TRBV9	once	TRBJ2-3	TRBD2	CASSVDLAGSGTQYF	TGTGCCAGCAGCGTAGACCTAGCGGGGTCAGGTACGCAGTATTTT
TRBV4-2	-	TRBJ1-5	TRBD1	CASSQGFYGTESNQPQHF	TGTGCCAGCAGTCAAGGGTTTTACGGGACAGAGAGCAATCAGCCCCAGCATTTT
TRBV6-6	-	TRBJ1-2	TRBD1	CASSSGQGAFPYGYTF	TGTGCCAGCAGCTCCGGACAGGGGGCTTTTCCCTATGGCTACACCTTC
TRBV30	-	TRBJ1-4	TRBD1	CAWDRGNGNEKLFF	TGTGCCTGGGACAGGGGGAACGGTAATGAAAAACTGTTTTTT
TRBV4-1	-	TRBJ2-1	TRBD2	CASSPRGSSYNEQFF	TGCGCCAGCAGCCCGCGGGGGAGCTCCTACAATGAGCAGTTCTTC
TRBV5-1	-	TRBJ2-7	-	CASSNLRDKPYEQYF	TGCGCCAGCAGCAACCTCCGGGACAAGCCCTACGAGCAGTACTTC
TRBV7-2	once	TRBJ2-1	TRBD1	CASSLRQGAYNEQFF	TGTGCCAGCAGCTTAAGGCAGGGGGCGTACAATGAGCAGTTCTTC
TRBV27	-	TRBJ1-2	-	CASSPQGSLYGYTF	TGTGCCAGCAGTCCCCAGGGTAGTCTATATGGCTACACCTTC
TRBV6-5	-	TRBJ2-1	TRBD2	CASRPPGLAGGEQFF	TGTGCCAGCAGACCACCCGGACTAGCGGGGGGGGAGCAGTTCTTC
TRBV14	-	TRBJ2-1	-	CASSQFLLGIRNEQFF	TGTGCCAGCAGCCAATTTCTCCTAGGTATCCGGAATGAGCAGTTCTTC
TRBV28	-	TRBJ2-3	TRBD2	CASSRGTSGRVDTQYF	TGTGCCAGCAGCCGGGGGACTAGCGGGAGAGTGGATACGCAGTATTTT
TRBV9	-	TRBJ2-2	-	CASSPNRQGGGELFF	TGTGCCAGCAGCCCTAACAGACAGGGAGGCGGGGAGCTGTTTTTT
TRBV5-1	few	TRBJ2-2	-	CASSLTLQGGTGELFF	TGCGCCAGCAGCTTGACGTTACAGGGCGGCACCGGGGAGCTGTTTTTT
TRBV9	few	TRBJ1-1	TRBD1	CASSATGGKNTEAFF	TGTGCCAGCAGCGCGACAGGGGGAAAGAACACTGAAGCTTTCTTT
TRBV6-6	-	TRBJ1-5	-	CASSQTGYNQPQHF	TGTGCCAGCAGTCAGACAGGTTACAATCAGCCCCAGCATTTT
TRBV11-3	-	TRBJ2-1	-	CASSAGYNEQFF	TGTGCCAGCAGCGCCGGCTACAATGAGCAGTTCTTC
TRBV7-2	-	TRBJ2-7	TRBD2	CASSLGPPGLAGGVQYF	TGTGCCAGCAGCTTAGGACCTCCGGGACTAGCGGGAGGGGTGCAGTACTTC